This T cell receptor beta chain was captured by sequencing in a study of blood T cell repertoires in COVID-19. Whole-study context: Donors in the United States, Italy and Spain gave samples during acute or convalescent COVID-19. Sources were T cells, B-cell-depleted T cells, or PBMCs; the material itself was cDNA or gDNA.

Original processing methods: Reference gene primer amplification in the assay estimated nucleated cell counts. Repertoires were generated with immunoSEQ multiplex PCR, while TCRdb's copy carries only in-frame clones and drops some. V, J and clone size reflect that table, while D and trimming were determined from the DNA. The repertoire has about 190,000 clones, roughly nine tenths of them found once; the top ten carry under 25%. Germline CDR1 and CDR2: SGHTS and YDEGEE. The CDR3 spans 16 residues. The ends were cut back, 0 bases at V and 0 bases at J, with 7 bases in the middle. The sample comprised peripheral blood. The TCR originated in a man in his fifties or sixties with active or convalescent COVID-19. The chain is built from TRBV5-8 and TRBJ2-6; D gene ambiguous. This CDR3 reads CASSLGVNSGANVLTF. The CDR3 bases are TGTGCCAGCAGCTTGGGTGTAAACTCTGGGGCCAACGTCCTGACTTTC.